These 25 T cell receptor beta chains originate from one sample sequenced in a study of shared clonotypes between healthy human individuals. TCRdb's table, derived via immunoSEQ multiplex PCR, lists solely in-frame clones and lacks some. The sample records about 190,000 clones, 65% to 70% being singletons. Sequenced material: memory CD4+ T cells sorted from blood. The subset was: CD45RA-negative fraction. The receptors were sampled from a man aged 25 to 40 in good health.

The chain couples TRBV10-1 to TRBJ2-7; 10 bases are shared with TRBD1. Germline lookup yields CDR1 WNHNN and CDR2 SYGVQD (reference sequence). Germline trimming cut 2 bases from V and 2 bases from J; bases unmatched to any gene: 6. The CDR3 is made up of 16 amino acids. The CDR3 is CASSETLGQGAYEQYF. CDR3 sequence (DNA): TGCGCCAGCAGTGAGACCCTCGGACAGGGGGCCTACGAGCAGTACTTC.

The chain links TRBV6-6 to TRBJ2-7, with TRBD2 identical over 7 bases. Looked up from germline, CDR1 is MNHNY and CDR2 is SVGAGI (reference sequence). The length of the CDR3 is 16 residues. V gave up 0 bases and J gave up 0 bases; unmatched junction bases: 5. The CDR3 is CASSYSGGVSSYEQYF. DNA for the CDR3: TGTGCCAGCAGTTACTCGGGGGGGGTGAGCTCCTACGAGCAGTACTTC.

The rearrangement uses TRBV5-1 and TRBJ1-4, with 9 bases identical to TRBD1. With 2 bases clipped from V and 8 bases from J, the junction kept 4 bases outside the gene matches. Germline V lookup: CDR1 SGHRS, CDR2 YFSETQ. The CDR3 is made up of 14 amino acids. CDR3 sequence (DNA): TGCGCCAGCAGCTTACAGGGGGCAGGGGAAAAACTGTTTTTT. As protein: CASSLQGAGEKLFF.

V and J are TRBV5-6 and TRBJ1-5; D is perhaps TRBD1 (5 bases). The CDR3 has 16 amino acids. Trimming stripped 3 bases from V and 4 bases from J, with 17 bases between. Germline CDR1 and CDR2: SGHDT and YYEEEE. The CDR3 DNA reads as TGTGCCAGCAGCTCCTACCCTAGGGGCCTGAATCAGCCCCAGCATTTT. This sequence encodes CASSSYPRGLNQPQHF.

CDR3 sequence: CASSFSGRTDTQYF. The CDR3 coding sequence is TGTGCCAGCAGCTTTAGCGGGAGGACAGATACGCAGTATTTT. The chain has TRBV7-2 and TRBJ2-3; TRBD2 agrees at 10 bases. Unmatched junction bases numbered 0, after V lost 3 bases and J lost 3 bases. There are 14 residues in the CDR3. Germline CDR1 SGHTA, CDR2 FQGNSA.

Many counts were recorded for this clone. The genes are TRBV15 and TRBJ2-5; D might be TRBD2 (5 bases). V lost 9 bases, J lost 2 bases, and 16 bases lay in between. Germline CDR1 LNHNV, CDR2 YYDKDF (reference sequence). This CDR3 contains 14 residues. The CDR3 sequence: CATPFPGLQETQYF. For the CDR3, the DNA is TGTGCCACTCCTTTTCCGGGATTACAAGAGACCCAGTACTTC. Together with reference TRBV15 and TRBJ2-5, the CDR3 gives the full variable domain: DAMVIQNPRYQVTQFGKPVTLSCSQTLNHNVMYWYQQKSSQAPKLLFHYYDKDFNNEADTPDNFQSRRPNTSFCFLDIRSPGLGDTAMYLCATPFPGLQETQYFGPGTRLLVL.

This clone was recorded only once. The chain recombines TRBV7-8 with TRBJ1-4, with 8 bases fitting TRBD1. The V segment lost 5 bases and the J segment 0 bases; nucleotides outside the gene matches: 11. There are 18 residues in the CDR3. Per the germline V gene, CDR1 is SGHVS and CDR2 is FQNEAQ. In DNA form, the CDR3 reads TGTGCCAGCAGCCGAGGACAGGGTGGATCGGCAACTAATGAAAAACTGTTTTTT. It yields the protein CASSRGQGGSATNEKLFF.

This clone was picked up one time. This chain joins TRBV7-3 and TRBJ2-1; 9 bases align to TRBD1. CDR3 length: 13 amino acids. With V trimmed by 0 bases and J by 14 bases, 5 bases remained unmatched. Germline CDR1 SGHTA, CDR2 FQGTGA. In DNA form, the CDR3 reads TGTGCCAGCAGCTTAACCCCCCGGGACAGGGAGTTCTTC. It encodes CASSLTPRDREFF.

This rearrangement joins TRBV5-1 to TRBJ2-1; 16 bases match TRBD2. V gave up 3 bases and J gave up 6 bases; unmatched junction bases: 12. CDR1 SGHRS and CDR2 YFSETQ come from the germline V gene. The length of the CDR3 is 19 residues. For the CDR3, the DNA is TGCGCCAGCAGCTCGTGGGGGACTAGCGGGAGGGCTACTGTCAATGAGCAGTTCTTC. Its translation is CASSSWGTSGRATVNEQFF.

The sample holds a few counts of this clone. The gene calls are TRBV5-6 and TRBJ1-5; D may be TRBD1 (6 bases). The germline CDR1 and CDR2 sequences are SGHDT and YYEEEE. Trimming left V 0 bases short and J 6 bases short, with 7 bases between. The CDR3 has 13 amino acids. CDR3 residues: CASSLAQGQPQHF. CDR3 in DNA: TGTGCCAGCAGCTTGGCACAGGGTCAGCCCCAGCATTTT.

This chain links TRBV7-8 with TRBJ2-3; 8 nucleotides align to TRBD1. In germline, CDR1 is SGHVS, CDR2 FQNEAQ. Losses at the gene ends were 0 bases for V and 7 bases for J; bases not matched to a gene: 9. The CDR3 contains 16 residues. This CDR3 reads CASSLAHRTGLHTQYF. CDR3 nucleotide sequence: TGTGCCAGCAGCTTAGCGCACAGGACAGGGCTGCATACGCAGTATTTT.

This clone came up once. The chain has TRBV7-9 and TRBJ2-7; no clear D. This CDR3 has 13 amino acids. Germline CDR1 and CDR2: SEHNR and FQNEAQ (reference sequence). Trimming shortened V by 0 bases and J by 4 bases, and 7 bases separated the two germline ends. CDR3 DNA: TGTGCCAGCAGCTTAGCGGAAAGATACGAGCAGTACTTC. Residues: CASSLAERYEQYF. The full variable domain, in which reference TRBV7-9 and TRBJ2-7 provide the parts outside the CDR3, is DTGVSQNPRHKITKRGQNVTFRCDPISEHNRLYWYRQTLGQGPEFLTYFQNEAQLEKSRLLSDRFSAERPKGSFSTLEIQRTEQGDSAMYLCASSLAERYEQYFGPGTRLTVT.

Of note for this clone: Other DNA sequences in the sample encode the same CDR3. The V and J genes are TRBV6-1 and TRBJ2-7; maybe TRBD2 (6 bases). The CDR3 loop spans 14 amino acids. V lost 2 bases to trimming and J lost 0 bases, with 8 bases between them. CDR1 and CDR2 from the germline V gene are MNHNS and SASEGT. The CDR3 sequence is CASSESGLSYEQYF. The DNA for the CDR3 is TGTGCCAGCAGTGAATCGGGACTCTCCTACGAGCAGTACTTC.

This CDR3 reads CSVRDRGPTSGTRSYEQYF. In nucleotides, the CDR3 is TGCAGCGTACGGGACAGGGGACCGACTAGCGGGACCCGCTCCTACGAGCAGTACTTC. The J gene is TRBJ2-7, the V gene TRBV29-1; D possibly corresponds to TRBD2 (11 bases). This CDR3 is built from 19 residues. The germline V gene has CDR1 SQVTM and CDR2 ANQGSEA. V lost 6 bases and J lost 0, with 30 bases in between.

The chain couples TRBV9 to TRBJ2-2; D not certain. Trimming removed 4 bases from V and 3 bases from J, with 16 bases in between. The CDR3 extends over 16 amino acids. Germline V lookup: CDR1 SGDLS, CDR2 YYNGEE. CDR3 protein: CASSRDRCCDTGELFF. CDR3 coding DNA: TGTGCCAGCAGCCGCGATAGATGTTGCGACACCGGGGAGCTGTTTTTT.

Concerning this clone itself: Other DNA sequences of this sample code for an identical CDR3. The chain combines TRBV7-9 with TRBJ2-7, with D tentatively TRBD1 (6 bases). V lost 5 bases, J lost 0 bases, and 11 bases lay in between. The CDR3 is made up of 14 amino acids. CDR1 is SEHNR, CDR2 FQNEAQ, per germline (reference sequence). Here the CDR3 reads CASSLGQPSYEQYF. Written as DNA, the CDR3 is TGTGCCAGCAGCCTCGGACAGCCCTCCTACGAGCAGTACTTC. The whole variable domain, filled in from reference TRBV7-9 and TRBJ2-7, reads DTGVSQNPRHKITKRGQNVTFRCDPISEHNRLYWYRQTLGQGPEFLTYFQNEAQLEKSRLLSDRFSAERPKGSFSTLEIQRTEQGDSAMYLCASSLGQPSYEQYFGPGTRLTVT.

The chain couples TRBV18 to TRBJ1-5, with D maybe TRBD1 (5 bases). The CDR3 contains 16 residues. V was trimmed by 0 bases and J by 1 base, leaving 10 bases between them. CDR1 KGHSH and CDR2 LQKENI come from the germline V gene. CDR3 bases: TGTGCCAGCTCACCACCTGGGGCTAGGAGCAATCAGCCCCAGCATTTT. Amino acid sequence: CASSPPGARSNQPQHF.

The rearrangement links TRBV7-8 to TRBJ2-2; D call uncertain. Trimming removed 6 bases at V and 5 bases at J, with 10 bases between. From germline, CDR1 is SGHVS and CDR2 FQNEAQ. The CDR3 runs 13 residues. The CDR3 loop is CASSVDGTGELFF. CDR3 sequence (DNA): TGTGCCAGCAGTGTGGACGGGACCGGGGAGCTGTTTTTT. The entire variable domain, with the rest obtained from reference TRBV7-8 and TRBJ2-2, is as follows: GAGVSQSPRYKVAKRGQDVALRCDPISGHVSLFWYQQALGQGPEFLTYFQNEAQLDKSGLPSDRFFAERPEGSVSTLKIQRTQQEDSAVYLCASSVDGTGELFFGEGSRLTVL.

This chain connects TRBV19 to TRBJ2-1; TRBD2 might be the D (6 bases). This CDR3 has 13 amino acids. V lost 6 bases and J 6 bases, leaving 12 bases between the germline ends. The V gene's germline CDR1 is LNHDA and CDR2 SQIVND (reference sequence). CDR3 in amino acids: CASSQTRGNEQFF. CDR3 in DNA: TGTGCCAGTAGCCAGACTAGGGGCAATGAGCAGTTCTTC.

In this sample, this clone turned up a few times. This chain links TRBV10-1 with TRBJ2-3, with no clear D. Per germline, CDR1 WNHNN and CDR2 SYGVQD (reference sequence). This CDR3 region has 15 residues. V was clipped by 5 bases and J by 0 bases, with 12 bases between them. The DNA of the CDR3 is TGCGCCAGCAGTACTGGGCTACGGAGCACAGATACGCAGTATTTT. Protein sequence: CASSTGLRSTDTQYF.

The chain joins TRBV6-4 to TRBJ1-2, with 8 bases that match TRBD1. Germline V CDR1 and CDR2: MRHNA, SNTAGT. The CDR3 is 15 residues long. V lost 4 bases and J lost 2; bases outside the gene matches: 6. CDR3 sequence (DNA): TGTGCCAGCAGTGCAGGGCCAGGGGGCAACTATGGCTACACCTTC. Its translation: CASSAGPGGNYGYTF.

This clone was found once. Here the CDR3 reads CASSPPAGENTGELFF. CDR3 DNA: TGTGCCAGCTCACCACCGGCAGGAGAGAACACCGGGGAGCTGTTTTTT. The J gene is TRBJ2-2, the V gene TRBV18; D is unclear. The V and J ends lost 0 bases and 1 base respectively, with 9 bases between them. The CDR3 is made up of 16 amino acids. The germline V gene has CDR1 KGHSH and CDR2 LQKENI.

The chain joins TRBV5-1 to TRBJ2-1, with 12 bases matching TRBD2. CDR1 SGHRS and CDR2 YFSETQ come from the germline V gene. The length of the CDR3 is 14 residues. J gave up 4 bases and V 5 bases, and 1 base lay outside the gene matches. In DNA, the CDR3 is TGCGCCAGCAGACTAGCGGGAGGATACAATGAGCAGTTCTTC. Translated: CASRLAGGYNEQFF.

The chain couples TRBV15 to TRBJ2-7, with no clear D. This CDR3 region has 16 residues. V was pared by 0 bases and J by 0 bases, with 12 bases between. CDR1 LNHNV and CDR2 YYDKDF come from the germline V gene (reference sequence). CDR3 nucleotides: TGTGCCACCAGCAGAGATAGTTGGGCCTCCTCCTACGAGCAGTACTTC. This translates into CATSRDSWASSYEQYF.

About this clone: The same CDR3 can be traced to other DNA sequences in this sample. V and J are TRBV29-1 and TRBJ2-3; either TRBD1 or TRBD2 may supply D (6 bases each). The CDR3 is 13 residues long. Germline CDR1 is SQVTM and CDR2 is ANQGSEA. Trimming pared 4 bases from V and 1 base from J, leaving 9 bases between. CDR3 in DNA: TGCAGCGTTGGGAGGGGGGGCACAGATACGCAGTATTTT. Its protein product is CSVGRGGTDTQYF.